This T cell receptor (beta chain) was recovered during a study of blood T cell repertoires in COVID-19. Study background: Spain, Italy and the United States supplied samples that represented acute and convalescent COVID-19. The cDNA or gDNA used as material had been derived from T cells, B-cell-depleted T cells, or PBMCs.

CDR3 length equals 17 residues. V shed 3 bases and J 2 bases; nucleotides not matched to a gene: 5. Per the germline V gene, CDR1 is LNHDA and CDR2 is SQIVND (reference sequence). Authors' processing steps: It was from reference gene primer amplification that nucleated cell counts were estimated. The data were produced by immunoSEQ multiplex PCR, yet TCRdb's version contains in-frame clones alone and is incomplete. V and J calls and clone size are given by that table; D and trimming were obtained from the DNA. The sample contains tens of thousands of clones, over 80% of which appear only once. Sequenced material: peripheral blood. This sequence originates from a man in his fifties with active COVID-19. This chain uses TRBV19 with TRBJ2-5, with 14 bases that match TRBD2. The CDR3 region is CASSIGLAGGRQETQYF. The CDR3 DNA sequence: TGTGCCAGTAGTATTGGACTAGCGGGGGGTCGGCAAGAGACCCAGTACTTC.